Listed below are T cell receptor beta chains from one sample, sequenced in a study of cytomegalovirus exposure and HLA in healthy donors. Produced via immunoSEQ multiplex PCR; TCRdb's table is partial and in-frame only. In the table there are about 130,000 clones, 73% of which are singletons. The sequenced sample was PBMCs. The source of these receptors is a man between 60 and 70 years old in good health and CMV-seropositive. The CDR3 runs from the conserved cysteine through the conserved F or W. D genes are given only for firm matches. Clone sizes are given selectively: once, few, many, or a class where the clone is expanded.

clone size: once; D gene: .; V gene: TRBV20-1; J gene: TRBJ2-3; CDR3 protein: CSAGSDTQYF; CDR3 DNA: TGCAGTGCTGGCTCAGATACGCAGTATTTT
clone size: .; D gene: TRBD1; V gene: TRBV9; J gene: TRBJ1-2; CDR3 protein: CASSYNFQGGGYTF; CDR3 DNA: TGTGCCAGCAGCTACAACTTTCAGGGGGGTGGCTACACCTTC
clone size: .; D gene: TRBD1; V gene: TRBV5-1; J gene: TRBJ1-2; CDR3 protein: CASSSMTGKGYGYTF; CDR3 DNA: TGCGCCAGCAGCTCTATGACAGGGAAGGGGTATGGCTACACCTTC
clone size: few; D gene: TRBD1; V gene: TRBV5-1; J gene: TRBJ1-1; CDR3 protein: CASNPGGTGEAFF; CDR3 DNA: TGCGCCAGCAACCCCGGGGGGACAGGTGAAGCTTTCTTT
clone size: .; D gene: TRBD1; V gene: TRBV6-5; J gene: TRBJ1-2; CDR3 protein: CASSREGAGGYTF; CDR3 DNA: TGTGCCAGCAGCAGAGAGGGGGCGGGAGGCTACACCTTC
clone size: .; D gene: TRBD2; V gene: TRBV10-1; J gene: TRBJ2-3; CDR3 protein: CASSEAGGTTDTQYF; CDR3 DNA: TGCGCCAGCAGTGAGGCGGGGGGTACCACAGATACGCAGTATTTT
clone size: .; D gene: TRBD2; V gene: TRBV6-1; J gene: TRBJ2-5; CDR3 protein: CASSENPWVAGAQETQYF; CDR3 DNA: TGTGCCAGCAGTGAAAACCCCTGGGTAGCGGGGGCACAAGAGACCCAGTACTTC
clone size: .; D gene: TRBD1; V gene: TRBV19; J gene: TRBJ1-5; CDR3 protein: CASSTMGGQASNQPQHF; CDR3 DNA: TGTGCCAGTAGTACAATGGGGGGACAGGCCAGCAATCAGCCCCAGCATTTT
clone size: .; D gene: TRBD1; V gene: TRBV6-5; J gene: TRBJ2-7; CDR3 protein: CASKRDRGSYEQYF; CDR3 DNA: TGTGCCAGCAAAAGGGACAGGGGATCCTACGAGCAGTACTTC
clone size: .; D gene: TRBD2; V gene: TRBV5-4; J gene: TRBJ2-5; CDR3 protein: CASSSKRGQETQYF; CDR3 DNA: TGTGCCAGCAGCTCCAAGCGGGGCCAAGAGACCCAGTACTTC
clone size: .; D gene: TRBD2; V gene: TRBV30; J gene: TRBJ2-3; CDR3 protein: CAWSYSGRRTDTQYF; CDR3 DNA: TGTGCCTGGTCTTATAGCGGGCGGCGCACAGATACGCAGTATTTT
clone size: many; D gene: .; V gene: TRBV11-1; J gene: TRBJ1-4; CDR3 protein: CASSERQAANEKLFF; CDR3 DNA: TGTGCCAGCAGCGAACGACAGGCGGCTAATGAAAAACTGTTTTTT
clone size: .; D gene: .; V gene: TRBV19; J gene: TRBJ2-1; CDR3 protein: CASSIRQASYNEQFF; CDR3 DNA: TGTGCCAGTAGTATAAGACAGGCCTCCTACAATGAGCAGTTCTTC
clone size: .; D gene: .; V gene: TRBV28; J gene: TRBJ1-1; CDR3 protein: CASSYVRGQNTEAFF; CDR3 DNA: TGTGCCAGCAGTTATGTAAGGGGACAGAACACTGAAGCTTTCTTT
clone size: .; D gene: .; V gene: TRBV28; J gene: TRBJ2-1; CDR3 protein: CASSPSPGSSHNEQFF; CDR3 DNA: TGTGCCAGCAGTCCATCTCCGGGAAGCAGTCACAATGAGCAGTTCTTC
clone size: .; D gene: .; V gene: TRBV28; J gene: TRBJ1-2; CDR3 protein: CASRPGINYGYTF; CDR3 DNA: TGTGCCAGCCGGCCCGGGATTAACTATGGCTACACCTTC
clone size: .; D gene: .; V gene: TRBV7-9; J gene: TRBJ2-2; CDR3 protein: CASSLGRSGELFF; CDR3 DNA: TGTGCCAGCAGCTTGGGGAGATCCGGGGAGCTGTTTTTT
clone size: .; D gene: TRBD2; V gene: TRBV9; J gene: TRBJ2-3; CDR3 protein: CASSAHPMVAGGTDTQYF; CDR3 DNA: TGTGCCAGCAGCGCCCACCCTATGGTAGCGGGGGGCACAGATACGCAGTATTTT
clone size: few; D gene: TRBD2; V gene: TRBV30; J gene: TRBJ2-1; CDR3 protein: CAWNQGSLAGSYNEQFF; CDR3 DNA: TGTGCCTGGAATCAGGGTTCTCTAGCGGGGTCCTACAATGAGCAGTTCTTC
clone size: .; D gene: .; V gene: TRBV10-1; J gene: TRBJ1-1; CDR3 protein: CASSEVGNTEAFF; CDR3 DNA: TGCGCCAGCAGTGAGGTCGGGAACACTGAAGCTTTCTTT
clone size: .; D gene: .; V gene: TRBV7-2; J gene: TRBJ1-1; CDR3 protein: CASSLVMIGIGTSEAFF; CDR3 DNA: TGTGCCAGCAGCTTAGTCATGATTGGTATAGGGACATCGGAAGCTTTCTTT
clone size: .; D gene: .; V gene: TRBV27; J gene: TRBJ1-5; CDR3 protein: CASSLIAYRNQPQHF; CDR3 DNA: TGTGCCAGCAGTTTAATCGCTTACAGAAATCAGCCCCAGCATTTT
clone size: .; D gene: .; V gene: TRBV5-8; J gene: TRBJ2-1; CDR3 protein: CASSLAEPYNEQFF; CDR3 DNA: TGTGCCAGCAGCTTGGCGGAGCCCTACAATGAGCAGTTCTTC
clone size: .; D gene: .; V gene: TRBV28; J gene: TRBJ1-1; CDR3 protein: CASSLGRGIFAFF; CDR3 DNA: TGTGCCAGCAGTTTGGGGCGGGGGATTTTTGCTTTCTTT
clone size: .; D gene: .; V gene: TRBV6-1; J gene: TRBJ2-6; CDR3 protein: CATLQGRGANVLTF; CDR3 DNA: TGTGCCACCTTACAGGGTCGCGGGGCCAACGTCCTGACTTTC
clone size: .; D gene: .; V gene: TRBV9; J gene: TRBJ2-2; CDR3 protein: CASSRGTGELFF; CDR3 DNA: TGTGCCAGCTCCCGGGGGACCGGGGAGCTGTTTTTT
clone size: .; D gene: TRBD2; V gene: TRBV7-9; J gene: TRBJ2-7; CDR3 protein: CASSLSSGGSSSYEQYF; CDR3 DNA: TGTGCCAGCAGCTTATCTAGCGGGGGATCTTCTTCCTACGAGCAGTACTTC
clone size: few; D gene: .; V gene: TRBV18; J gene: TRBJ1-1; CDR3 protein: CASSPGGAGTEAFF; CDR3 DNA: TGTGCCAGCTCACCAGGGGGCGCAGGCACTGAAGCTTTCTTT
clone size: few; D gene: .; V gene: TRBV6-5; J gene: TRBJ1-4; CDR3 protein: CASSYLGGEKLFF; CDR3 DNA: TGTGCCAGCAGTTATCTCGGAGGTGAAAAACTGTTTTTT
clone size: .; D gene: .; V gene: TRBV27; J gene: TRBJ1-6; CDR3 protein: CASSLSRRGGSYNSPLHF; CDR3 DNA: TGTGCCAGCAGTTTATCGCGAAGAGGGGGCTCCTATAATTCACCCCTCCACTTT
clone size: once; D gene: .; V gene: TRBV19; J gene: TRBJ1-1; CDR3 protein: CASSIQNTEAFF; CDR3 DNA: TGTGCCAGTAGTATACAGAACACTGAAGCTTTCTTT
clone size: .; D gene: .; V gene: TRBV6-5; J gene: TRBJ1-6; CDR3 protein: CASSYQDNSPLHF; CDR3 DNA: TGTGCCAGCAGTTACCAGGATAATTCACCCCTCCACTTT
clone size: .; D gene: .; V gene: TRBV2; J gene: TRBJ2-5; CDR3 protein: CASSDVGRETQYF; CDR3 DNA: TGTGCCAGCAGTGATGTAGGGAGGGAGACCCAGTACTTC
clone size: .; D gene: .; V gene: TRBV5-6; J gene: TRBJ1-4; CDR3 protein: CASSSHTRNEKLFF; CDR3 DNA: TGTGCCAGCAGCTCGCATACGAGGAATGAAAAACTGTTTTTT
clone size: once; D gene: .; V gene: TRBV6-5; J gene: TRBJ2-5; CDR3 protein: CASSYRVQETQYF; CDR3 DNA: TGTGCCAGCAGTTACCGGGTACAAGAGACCCAGTACTTC
clone size: few; D gene: .; V gene: TRBV2; J gene: TRBJ1-3; CDR3 protein: CASNLFTAARNTIYF; CDR3 DNA: TGTGCCAGCAATCTATTCACAGCGGCAAGAAACACCATATATTTT
clone size: .; D gene: TRBD2; V gene: TRBV5-1; J gene: TRBJ2-5; CDR3 protein: CASSLGLGSAGSETQYF; CDR3 DNA: TGCGCCAGCAGCTTAGGACTTGGTTCAGCGGGGTCAGAGACCCAGTACTTC
clone size: .; D gene: TRBD2; V gene: TRBV5-1; J gene: TRBJ2-5; CDR3 protein: CASSLAGRAQETQYF; CDR3 DNA: TGCGCCAGCAGCTTGGCCGGGAGGGCGCAAGAGACCCAGTACTTC
clone size: few; D gene: TRBD1; V gene: TRBV11-2; J gene: TRBJ2-1; CDR3 protein: CASSSVRTGNEQFF; CDR3 DNA: TGTGCCAGCAGCTCGGTGAGGACAGGCAATGAGCAGTTCTTC
clone size: .; D gene: TRBD2; V gene: TRBV2; J gene: TRBJ2-5; CDR3 protein: CATGGTRGETQYF; CDR3 DNA: TGTGCCACTGGGGGGACTAGGGGAGAGACCCAGTACTTC
clone size: .; D gene: .; V gene: TRBV7-9; J gene: TRBJ2-3; CDR3 protein: CASSLDGQPTDTQYF; CDR3 DNA: TGTGCCAGCAGCTTAGATGGACAGCCCACAGATACGCAGTATTTT
clone size: .; D gene: TRBD1; V gene: TRBV2; J gene: TRBJ2-7; CDR3 protein: CASSEAHRDRDHEQYF; CDR3 DNA: TGTGCCAGCAGTGAAGCTCACCGGGACAGGGACCACGAGCAGTACTTC
clone size: .; D gene: TRBD2; V gene: TRBV27; J gene: TRBJ2-3; CDR3 protein: CASSQSGGSTDTQYF; CDR3 DNA: TGTGCCAGCAGCCAGAGCGGGGGGAGCACAGATACGCAGTATTTT
clone size: .; D gene: TRBD2; V gene: TRBV28; J gene: TRBJ2-2; CDR3 protein: CASSLPGGGALTGELFF; CDR3 DNA: TGTGCCAGCAGTTTACCGGGCGGGGGGGCCCTCACCGGGGAGCTGTTTTTT
clone size: few; D gene: .; V gene: TRBV6-5; J gene: TRBJ1-1; CDR3 protein: CASSYNKNTEAFF; CDR3 DNA: TGTGCCAGCAGTTACAATAAGAACACTGAAGCTTTCTTT
clone size: .; D gene: TRBD2; V gene: TRBV19; J gene: TRBJ2-3; CDR3 protein: CASIGRGTDTQYF; CDR3 DNA: TGTGCCAGTATCGGGAGGGGCACAGATACGCAGTATTTT
clone size: .; D gene: .; V gene: TRBV29-1; J gene: TRBJ1-5; CDR3 protein: CRPQPRDKDQPQHF; CDR3 DNA: TGCAGACCCCAGCCCCGGGACAAAGATCAGCCCCAGCATTTT
clone size: .; D gene: .; V gene: TRBV11-2; J gene: TRBJ2-1; CDR3 protein: CASSLSDIMGYNEQFF; CDR3 DNA: TGTGCCAGCAGCTTATCCGACATAATGGGCTACAATGAGCAGTTCTTC
clone size: .; D gene: .; V gene: TRBV10-2; J gene: TRBJ1-2; CDR3 protein: CASSGQTSLHGYTF; CDR3 DNA: TGCGCCAGCAGTGGACAGACCAGCCTCCATGGCTACACCTTC
clone size: .; D gene: TRBD1; V gene: TRBV5-1; J gene: TRBJ1-2; CDR3 protein: CASSIAGTGGADGYTF; CDR3 DNA: TGCGCCAGCAGCATAGCCGGGACAGGGGGCGCGGATGGCTACACCTTC